What follows describes a single T cell receptor beta chain. Its antigen is undetermined. TCRdb's copy holds only in-frame clones and misses some; the assay was immunoSEQ multiplex PCR. The sample holds some 140,000 clones, approximately 92% seen once. This sample stems from a study of graft-versus-host responses after intestinal transplantation. Whole-study context: Recipients underwent multivisceral, liver-intestinal, or isolated intestinal transplants. The study gave all recipients anti-thymocyte globulin induction, then tacrolimus and steroids for about 3 years. Findings of the study overall: Researchers found GvH clones in recipient marrow, and some showed up first in ileum or blood. Association was observed between peak circulating GvH clone levels and early post-transplant HvG declines.

V lost 1 base to trimming and J lost 4 bases; unmatched junction nucleotides: 1. Germline CDR1 is SGHVS and CDR2 is FNYEAQ. The CDR3 is made up of 16 amino acids. Sequenced material: unstimulated CD4+ T cells sorted from spleen or lymph node cells, taken before intestinal transplant. The source is a human donor who received an intestinal transplant. V is TRBV7-6 and J is TRBJ2-2, with 12 bases aligning to TRBD2. CDR3 sequence reads: CASSLGTSGVTGELFF. As DNA, the CDR3 is TGTGCCAGCAGCTTAGGGACTAGCGGGGTCACCGGGGAGCTGTTTTTT.